This T cell receptor beta chain came from a study of OX40 agonist ivuxolimab in advanced cancers. The protocol was immunoSEQ multiplex PCR, while the TCRdb copy is restricted to in-frame clones and leaves out a portion. The sample consists of roughly 80,000 clones, around 92% of them appearing once. With 5 bases removed from V and 4 bases from J, the gap between germline ends came to 4 bases. The CDR3 has 10 residues. Germline CDR1 is SGHTS and CDR2 is YDEGEE. V is TRBV5-8 and J is TRBJ2-7; D not certain. Here the sequenced sample was CD4+ or CD8+ T cells sorted from blood, taken in a trial of the OX40 agonist ivuxolimab. The source is an adult with an advanced solid tumor such as melanoma, head and neck, liver or kidney cancer. The CDR3 coding sequence is TGTGCCAGCAGTAGTTACGAGCAGTACTTC. Translated, it gives CASSSYEQYF. The full variable domain, completed using reference TRBV5-8 and TRBJ2-7, is EAGVTQSPTHLIKTRGQQATLRCSPISGHTSVYWYQQALGLGLQFLLWYDEGEERNRGNFPPRFSGRQFPNYSSELNVNALELEDSALYLCASSSYEQYFGPGTRLTVT.